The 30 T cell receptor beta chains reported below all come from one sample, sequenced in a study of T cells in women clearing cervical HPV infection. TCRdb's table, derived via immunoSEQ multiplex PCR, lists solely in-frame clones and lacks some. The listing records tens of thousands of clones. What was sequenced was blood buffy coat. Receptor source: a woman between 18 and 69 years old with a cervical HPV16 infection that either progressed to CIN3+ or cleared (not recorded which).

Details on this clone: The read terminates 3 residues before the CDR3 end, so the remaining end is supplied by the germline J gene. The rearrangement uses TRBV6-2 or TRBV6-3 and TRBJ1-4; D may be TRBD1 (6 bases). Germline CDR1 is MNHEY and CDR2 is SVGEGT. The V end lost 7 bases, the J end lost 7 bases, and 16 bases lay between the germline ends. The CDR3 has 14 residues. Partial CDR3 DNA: TGTGCCAGCAATTCGGGGGGCCCTGGTGAAAAA. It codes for CASNSGGPGEK. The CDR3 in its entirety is CASNSGGPGEKLFF.

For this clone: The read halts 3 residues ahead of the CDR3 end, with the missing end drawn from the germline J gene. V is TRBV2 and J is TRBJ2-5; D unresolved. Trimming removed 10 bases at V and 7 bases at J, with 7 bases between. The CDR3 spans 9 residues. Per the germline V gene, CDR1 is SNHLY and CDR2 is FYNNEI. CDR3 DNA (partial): TGTGCCATCAAGGGGACC. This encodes CAIKGT. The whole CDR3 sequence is CAIKGTQYF.

CDR3 loop: CASSGMGLAGIQSSNEQFF. The DNA read from the CDR3 is TGCGCCAGCAGCGGGATGGGACTAGCGGGAATTCAGAGTAGCAATGAG. The chain is built from TRBV5-1 and TRBJ2-1, with TRBD2 identical over 13 bases. With the read ending 3 residues before the CDR3 end, the germline J gene is used to fill in that end. CDR1 is SGHRS and CDR2 is YFSETQ in the germline V gene. With 4 bases clipped from V and 6 bases from J, the junction kept 16 bases outside the gene matches. The length of the CDR3 is 19 residues.

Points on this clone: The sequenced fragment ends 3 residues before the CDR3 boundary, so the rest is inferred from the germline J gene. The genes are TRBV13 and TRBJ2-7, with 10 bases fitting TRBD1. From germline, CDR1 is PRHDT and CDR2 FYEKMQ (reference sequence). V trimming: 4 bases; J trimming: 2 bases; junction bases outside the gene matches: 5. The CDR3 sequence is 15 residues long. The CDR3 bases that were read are TGTGCCAGCAGCTGGGGACAGGGGCCGGCCTACGAG. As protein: CASSWGQGPAYE. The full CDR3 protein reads CASSWGQGPAYEQYF.

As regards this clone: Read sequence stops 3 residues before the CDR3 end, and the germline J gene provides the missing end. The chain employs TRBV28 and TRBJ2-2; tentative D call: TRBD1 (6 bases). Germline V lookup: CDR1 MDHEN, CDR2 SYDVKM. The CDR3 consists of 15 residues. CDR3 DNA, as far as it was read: TGTGCCAGCAGGATAAATTCCGGGACATCTGAAAAG. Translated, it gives CASRINSGTSEK. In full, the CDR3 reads CASRINSGTSEKLFF.

The CDR3 bases that were read are TGTGCCTGGAGTGTATCCCGGACAGGTCATGCCGGGGAG. Encoded protein: CAWSVSRTGHAGE. The whole CDR3 sequence reads CAWSVSRTGHAGELFF. V gene TRBV30 combines with J gene TRBJ2-2; TRBD1 agrees at 7 bases. The CDR3 end lies 3 residues beyond the end of the read and is filled in from the germline J gene. The V gene's germline CDR1 is GTSNPN and CDR2 SVGIG (reference sequence). With V trimmed by 0 bases and J by 6 bases, 10 bases remained unmatched. The CDR3 runs to 16 residues.

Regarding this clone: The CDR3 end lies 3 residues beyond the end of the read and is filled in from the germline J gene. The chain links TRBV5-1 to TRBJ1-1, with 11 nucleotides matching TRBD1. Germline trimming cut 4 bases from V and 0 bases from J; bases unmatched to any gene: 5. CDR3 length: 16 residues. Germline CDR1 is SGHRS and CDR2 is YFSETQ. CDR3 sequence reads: CASSTRTGGVNTEAFF. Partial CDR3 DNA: TGCGCCAGCAGCACCAGGACAGGGGGCGTGAACACTGAA. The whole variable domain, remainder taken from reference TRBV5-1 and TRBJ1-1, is KAGVTQTPRYLIKTRGQQVTLSCSPISGHRSVSWYQQTPGQGLQFLFEYFSETQRNKGNFPGRFSGRQFSNSRSEMNVSTLELGDSALYLCASSTRTGGVNTEAFFGQGTRLTVV.

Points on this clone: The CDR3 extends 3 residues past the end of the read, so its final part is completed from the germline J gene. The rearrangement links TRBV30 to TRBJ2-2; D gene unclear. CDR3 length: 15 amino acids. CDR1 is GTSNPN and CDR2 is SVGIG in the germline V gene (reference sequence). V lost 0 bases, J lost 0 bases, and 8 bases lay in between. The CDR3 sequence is CAWSVGPANTGELFF. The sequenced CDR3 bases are TGTGCCTGGAGTGTTGGCCCCGCGAACACCGGGGAG. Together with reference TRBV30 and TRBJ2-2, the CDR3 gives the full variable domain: SQTIHQWPATLVQPVGSPLSLECTVEGTSNPNLYWYRQAAGRGLQLLFYSVGIGQISSEVPQNLSASRPQDRQFILSSKKLLLSDSGFYLCAWSVGPANTGELFFGEGSRLTVL.

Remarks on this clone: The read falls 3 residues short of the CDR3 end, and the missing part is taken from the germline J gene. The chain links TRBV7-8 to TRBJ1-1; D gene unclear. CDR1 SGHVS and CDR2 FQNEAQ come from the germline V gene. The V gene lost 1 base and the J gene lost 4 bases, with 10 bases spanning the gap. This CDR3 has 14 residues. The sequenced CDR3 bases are TGTGCCAGCAGCTTAGAGGCGGGCCCCACTGAA. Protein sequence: CASSLEAGPTE. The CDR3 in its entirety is CASSLEAGPTEAFF.

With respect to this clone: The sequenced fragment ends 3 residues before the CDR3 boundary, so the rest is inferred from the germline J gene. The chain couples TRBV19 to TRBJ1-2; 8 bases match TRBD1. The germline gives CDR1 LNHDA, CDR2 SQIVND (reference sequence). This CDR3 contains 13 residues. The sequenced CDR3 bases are TGTGCCAGTAGTCAGGACAGGGACCGAGTC. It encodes CASSQDRDRV. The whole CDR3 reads CASSQDRDRVYTF.

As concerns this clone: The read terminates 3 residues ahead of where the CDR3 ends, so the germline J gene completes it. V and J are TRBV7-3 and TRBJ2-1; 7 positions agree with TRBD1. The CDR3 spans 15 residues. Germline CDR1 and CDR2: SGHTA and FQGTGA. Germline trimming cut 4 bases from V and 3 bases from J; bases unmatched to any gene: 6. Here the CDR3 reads CASSSSGQYYNEQFF. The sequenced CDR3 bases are TGTGCCAGCAGCTCCTCGGGACAGTACTACAATGAG.

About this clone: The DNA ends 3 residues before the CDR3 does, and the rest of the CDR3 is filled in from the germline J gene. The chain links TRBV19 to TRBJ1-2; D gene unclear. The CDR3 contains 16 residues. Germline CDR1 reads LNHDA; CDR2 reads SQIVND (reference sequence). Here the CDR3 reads CASSPKTSGSVYDYTF. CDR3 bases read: TGTGCCAGTAGTCCGAAGACTAGCGGGAGTGTCTACGAC.

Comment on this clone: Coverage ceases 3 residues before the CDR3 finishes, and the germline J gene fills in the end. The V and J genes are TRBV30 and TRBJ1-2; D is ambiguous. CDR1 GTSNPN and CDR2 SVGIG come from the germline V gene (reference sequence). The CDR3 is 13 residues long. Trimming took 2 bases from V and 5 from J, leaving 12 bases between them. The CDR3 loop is CAWSRGFEYGYTF. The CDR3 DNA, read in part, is TGTGCCTGGAGTCGAGGGTTCGAATATGGC.

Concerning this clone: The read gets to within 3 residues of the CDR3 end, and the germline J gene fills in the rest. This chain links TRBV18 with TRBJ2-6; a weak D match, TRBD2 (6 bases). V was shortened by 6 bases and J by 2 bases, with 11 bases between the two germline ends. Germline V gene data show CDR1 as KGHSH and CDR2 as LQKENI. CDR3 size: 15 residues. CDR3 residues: CASSGGRTGANVLTF. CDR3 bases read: TGTGCCAGCTCGGGGGGAAGAACTGGGGCCAACGTC.

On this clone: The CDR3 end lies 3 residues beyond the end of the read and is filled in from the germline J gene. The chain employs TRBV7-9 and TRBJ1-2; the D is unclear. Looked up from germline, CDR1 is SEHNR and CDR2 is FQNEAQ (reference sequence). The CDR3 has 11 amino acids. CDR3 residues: CASSLAAGYTF. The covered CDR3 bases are TGTGCCAGCAGCTTAGCCGCGGGC.

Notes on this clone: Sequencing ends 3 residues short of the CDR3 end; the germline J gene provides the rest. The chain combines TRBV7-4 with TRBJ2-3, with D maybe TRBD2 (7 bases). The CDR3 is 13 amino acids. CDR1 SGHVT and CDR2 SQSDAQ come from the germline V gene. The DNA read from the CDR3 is TGTGCCAGCAGCTTCGAGGGGGGGCAGCCG. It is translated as CASSFEGGQP. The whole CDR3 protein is CASSFEGGQPQYF.

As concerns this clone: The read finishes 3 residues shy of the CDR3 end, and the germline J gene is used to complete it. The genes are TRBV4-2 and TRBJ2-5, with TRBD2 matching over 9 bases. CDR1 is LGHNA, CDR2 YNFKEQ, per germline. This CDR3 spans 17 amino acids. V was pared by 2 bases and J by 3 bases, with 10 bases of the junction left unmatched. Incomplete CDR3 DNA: TGTGCCAGCAGCCAAACCCCAGGGCGGGAGGGGGAAGAGACC. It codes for CASSQTPGREGEET. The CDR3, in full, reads CASSQTPGREGEETQYF.

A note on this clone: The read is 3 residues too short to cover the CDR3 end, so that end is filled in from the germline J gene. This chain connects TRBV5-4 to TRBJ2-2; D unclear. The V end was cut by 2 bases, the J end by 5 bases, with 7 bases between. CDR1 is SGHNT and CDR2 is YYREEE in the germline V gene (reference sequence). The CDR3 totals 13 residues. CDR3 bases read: TGTGCCAGCAGCTTTGGGCTTACCGGGGAG. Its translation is CASSFGLTGE. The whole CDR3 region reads CASSFGLTGELFF.

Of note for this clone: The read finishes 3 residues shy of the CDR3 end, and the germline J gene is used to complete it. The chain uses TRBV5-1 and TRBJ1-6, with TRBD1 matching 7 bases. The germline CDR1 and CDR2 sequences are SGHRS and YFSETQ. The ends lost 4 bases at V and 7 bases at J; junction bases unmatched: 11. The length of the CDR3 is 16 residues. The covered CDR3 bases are TGCGCCAGCAGCCTGATGACAGGGTTAAGGAATTCACCC. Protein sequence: CASSLMTGLRNSP. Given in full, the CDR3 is CASSLMTGLRNSPLHF.

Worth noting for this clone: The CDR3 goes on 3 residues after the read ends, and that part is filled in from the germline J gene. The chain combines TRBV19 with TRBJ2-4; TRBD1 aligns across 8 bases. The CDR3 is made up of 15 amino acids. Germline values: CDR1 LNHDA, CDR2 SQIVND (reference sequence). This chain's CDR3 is CASSILLDRGNGQYF. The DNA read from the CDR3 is TGTGCCAGTAGTATTTTGCTTGACAGGGGTAATGGT.

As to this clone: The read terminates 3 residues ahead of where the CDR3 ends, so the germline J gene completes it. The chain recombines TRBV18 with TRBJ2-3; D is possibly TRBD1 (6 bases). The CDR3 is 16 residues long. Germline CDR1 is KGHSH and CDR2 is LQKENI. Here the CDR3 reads CASSPPGQGSNQPQYF. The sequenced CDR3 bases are TGTGCCAGCTCACCCCCAGGGCAGGGGAGCAATCAGCCG.

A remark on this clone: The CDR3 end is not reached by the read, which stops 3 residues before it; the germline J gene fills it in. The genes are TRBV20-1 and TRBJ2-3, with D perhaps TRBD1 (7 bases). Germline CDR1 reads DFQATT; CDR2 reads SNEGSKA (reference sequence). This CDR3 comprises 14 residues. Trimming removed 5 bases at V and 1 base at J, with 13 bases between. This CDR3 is CSAPRGAGTDTQYF. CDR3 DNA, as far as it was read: TGCAGTGCTCCCAGGGGGGCCGGCACAGATACG.

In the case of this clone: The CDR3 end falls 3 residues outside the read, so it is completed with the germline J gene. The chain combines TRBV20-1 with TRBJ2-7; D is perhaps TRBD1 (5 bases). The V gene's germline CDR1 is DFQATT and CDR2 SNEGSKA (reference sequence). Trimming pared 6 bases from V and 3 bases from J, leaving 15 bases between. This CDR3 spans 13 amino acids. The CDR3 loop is CSANDRIGYEQYF. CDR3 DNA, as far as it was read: TGCAGTGCAAATGACAGAATTGGCTACGAG.

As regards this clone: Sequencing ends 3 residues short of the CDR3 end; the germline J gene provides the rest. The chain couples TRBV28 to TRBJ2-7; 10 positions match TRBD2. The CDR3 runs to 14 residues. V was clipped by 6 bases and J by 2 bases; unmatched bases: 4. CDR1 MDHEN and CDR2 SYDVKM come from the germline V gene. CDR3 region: CASRWTSGPYEQYF. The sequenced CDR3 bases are TGTGCCAGCAGGTGGACTAGCGGTCCCTACGAG.

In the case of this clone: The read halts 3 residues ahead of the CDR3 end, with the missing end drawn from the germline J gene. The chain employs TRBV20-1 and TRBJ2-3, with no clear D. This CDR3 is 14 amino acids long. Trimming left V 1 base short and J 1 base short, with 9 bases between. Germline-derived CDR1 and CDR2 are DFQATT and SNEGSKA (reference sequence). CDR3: CSARVFPGTDTQYF. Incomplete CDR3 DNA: TGCAGTGCTAGAGTGTTCCCCGGCACAGATACG.

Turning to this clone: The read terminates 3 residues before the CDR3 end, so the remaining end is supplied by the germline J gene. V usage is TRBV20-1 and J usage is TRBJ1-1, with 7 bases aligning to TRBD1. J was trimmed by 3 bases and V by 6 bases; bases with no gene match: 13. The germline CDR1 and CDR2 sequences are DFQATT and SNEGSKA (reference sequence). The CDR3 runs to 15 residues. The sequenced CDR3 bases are TGCAGTGCCCGGAAGACAGGGCGACAAGACACTGAA. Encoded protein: CSARKTGRQDTE. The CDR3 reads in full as CSARKTGRQDTEAFF.

The covered CDR3 bases are TGCAGTGCTAGGCCAGGGAACACCGGGGAG. It specifies CSARPGNTGE. The complete CDR3 reads CSARPGNTGELFF. The rearrangement links TRBV20-1 to TRBJ2-2; no definite D call. Read data end 3 residues before the CDR3 end; the end is taken from the germline J gene. Per the germline V gene, CDR1 is DFQATT and CDR2 is SNEGSKA (reference sequence). CDR3 size: 13 residues. Trimming stripped 3 bases from V and 1 base from J, with 6 bases between.

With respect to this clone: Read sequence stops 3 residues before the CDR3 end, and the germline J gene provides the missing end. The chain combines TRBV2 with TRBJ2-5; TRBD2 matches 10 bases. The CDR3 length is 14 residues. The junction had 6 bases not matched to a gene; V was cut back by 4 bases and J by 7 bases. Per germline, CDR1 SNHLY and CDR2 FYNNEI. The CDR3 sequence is CASSGILAGGTQYF. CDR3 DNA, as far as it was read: TGTGCCAGCAGTGGTATCTTAGCGGGGGGGACC.

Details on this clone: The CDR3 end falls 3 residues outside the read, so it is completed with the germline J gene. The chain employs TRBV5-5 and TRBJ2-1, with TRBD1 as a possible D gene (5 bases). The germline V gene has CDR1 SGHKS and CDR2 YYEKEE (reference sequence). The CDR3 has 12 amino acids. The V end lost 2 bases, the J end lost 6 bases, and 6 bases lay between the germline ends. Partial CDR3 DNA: TGTGCCAGCAGCTTAACAGGCAATGAG. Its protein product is CASSLTGNE. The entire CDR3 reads CASSLTGNEQFF. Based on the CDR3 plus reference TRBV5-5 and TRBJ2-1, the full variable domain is DAGVTQSPTHLIKTRGQQVTLRCSPISGHKSVSWYQQVLGQGPQFIFQYYEKEERGRGNFPDRFSARQFPNYSSELNVNALLLGDSALYLCASSLTGNEQFFGPGTRLTVL.

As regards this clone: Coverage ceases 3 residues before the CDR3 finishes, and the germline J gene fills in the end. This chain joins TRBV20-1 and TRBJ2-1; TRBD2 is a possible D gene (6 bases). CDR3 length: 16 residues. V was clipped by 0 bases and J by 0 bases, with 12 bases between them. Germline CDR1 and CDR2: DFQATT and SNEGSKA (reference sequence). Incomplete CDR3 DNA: TGCAGTGCTAGAGAAGAAGAGCGGGCCTCCTACAATGAG. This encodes CSAREEERASYNE. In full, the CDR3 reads CSAREEERASYNEQFF.